Listed here is a single T cell receptor beta chain. Its target is not known. This entry is derived from a study of a mutant IDH1 vaccine in newly diagnosed glioma. This sample's time point: week 23, last vaccination. The study gave 300 ug of mutant IDH1 20-mer peptide per vaccine dose, with topical imiquimod. Repertoires were generated with immunoSEQ multiplex PCR, while TCRdb's copy carries only in-frame clones and drops some. The sample carries about 65,000 clones, about 85% recorded once. The CDR3 has 15 residues. Per germline, CDR1 MGHRA and CDR2 YSYEKL. The V end lost 4 bases, the J end lost 4 bases, and 16 bases lay between the germline ends.

The source of this sequence is a man aged 25 to 45 with glioma. The sample in question was PBMCs, obtained from a glioma patient whose treatment included an IDH1 peptide vaccine. V gene TRBV4-1 combines with J gene TRBJ1-1; D gene ambiguous. The CDR3 region has the DNA TGCGCCAGCAGCCCCTCGATCGGCGGAGGCACTGAAGCTTTCTTT. Its protein product is CASSPSIGGGTEAFF.